Listed below are T cell receptor beta chains from one sample, sequenced in a study of T-cell reconstitution after alpha-beta-depleted transplantation in children. TCRdb processed the PCR reads anew with MiXCR; each CDR3 protein has one entry. The data contain 200,000 to 300,000 distinct CDR3 sequences, around 25% of them singletons. Specimen: PBMCs, collected before TCRalphabeta/CD19-depleted stem cell transplant. The receptors come from a girl aged 2 to 9 with Fanconi anemia, due to receive a stem cell transplant. The CDR3 runs from the conserved cysteine through the conserved F or W. Each record gives: D gene, V gene, clone size, J gene, CDR3 protein, CDR3 DNA. A D gene is named only where the DNA matches it firmly. For some rows the clone size is stated as once, few or many, or as a class when expanded; others skip it.

TRBD2	TRBV15	.	TRBJ2-5	CATSRDIGTETSGEETQYF	TGTGCCACCAGCAGAGATATCGGGACGGAGACTAGCGGGGAGGAGACCCAGTACTTC
TRBD1	TRBV29-1	.	TRBJ1-3	CSVGSGTGPGGNTIYF	TGCAGCGTTGGTTCGGGGACAGGGCCTGGCGGAAACACCATATATTTT
TRBD1	TRBV12-3/TRBV12-4	many	TRBJ2-3	CASSPDRGGDTQYF	TGTGCCAGCAGCCCGGACAGGGGCGGAGATACGCAGTATTTT
TRBD2	TRBV12-3/TRBV12-4	.	TRBJ2-3	CASSLTSPDTQYF	TGTGCCAGCAGTTTGACTAGCCCAGATACGCAGTATTTT
TRBD1	TRBV29-1	few	TRBJ2-7	CSVERDRGMGEQYF	TGCAGCGTTGAGCGGGACAGGGGGATGGGCGAGCAGTACTTC
.	TRBV5-1	few	TRBJ1-4	CASSLDFRRRNEKLFF	TGCGCCAGCAGCTTGGATTTTCGTAGACGGAATGAAAAACTGTTTTTT
.	TRBV18	.	TRBJ2-7	CASSPRRAGGMIAWSHEQYF	TGTGCCAGCTCACCAAGGCGGGCAGGTGGAATGATAGCGTGGTCCCACGAGCAGTACTTC
TRBD1	TRBV18	once	TRBJ2-3	CASSPKTGTVLTDTQYF	TGTGCCAGCTCACCAAAAACCGGGACAGTGCTCACAGATACGCAGTATTTT
TRBD2	TRBV24-1	many	TRBJ2-1	CATSEPTGGLGNEQFF	TGTGCCACCAGTGAACCAACGGGAGGGTTGGGGAATGAGCAGTTCTTC
.	TRBV13	few	TRBJ2-7	CASSHGPTGEQYF	TGTGCCAGCAGCCACGGCCCTACGGGCGAGCAGTACTTC
.	TRBV5-1	few	TRBJ2-1	CASSLEPGSYNEQFF	TGCGCCAGCAGCTTGGAACCGGGGTCCTACAATGAGCAGTTCTTC
TRBD1	TRBV15	many	TRBJ2-1	CATSADRVVNEQFF	TGTGCCACCAGCGCTGACAGGGTTGTCAATGAGCAGTTCTTC
.	TRBV20-1	few	TRBJ1-2	CSAAAGDYGYTF	TGCAGTGCTGCCGCAGGGGACTATGGCTACACCTTC
TRBD1	TRBV9	many	TRBJ1-4	CASSVGDRGEKLFF	TGTGCCAGCAGCGTAGGGGACAGGGGAGAAAAACTGTTTTTT
.	TRBV2	.	TRBJ2-7	CASKRETGSYEQYF	TGTGCCAGCAAGAGGGAGACAGGTTCCTACGAGCAGTACTTC
.	TRBV20-1	.	TRBJ1-5	CSASSGAQPQHF	TGCAGTGCTAGTTCCGGCGCTCAGCCCCAGCATTTT
.	TRBV29-1	many	TRBJ2-5	CSVIFLKETQYF	TGCAGCGTTATATTCCTGAAAGAGACCCAGTACTTC
.	TRBV20-1	few	TRBJ2-3	CSAKIGGLGTDTQYF	TGCAGTGCTAAGATCGGGGGGCTAGGCACAGATACGCAGTATTTT
.	TRBV20-1	many	TRBJ2-5	CSARVRETQYF	TGCAGTGCTAGGGTCAGGGAGACCCAGTACTTC
.	TRBV12-3/TRBV12-4	many	TRBJ1-5	CASSFQFQPQHF	TGTGCCAGCAGTTTTCAGTTTCAGCCCCAGCATTTT
.	TRBV29-1	many	TRBJ2-7	CSVGSHEQYF	TGCAGCGTTGGAAGCCACGAGCAGTACTTC
TRBD1	TRBV20-1	few	TRBJ2-7	CSANRGPYEQYF	TGCAGTGCTAACAGGGGACCATACGAGCAGTACTTC
TRBD2	TRBV20-1	many	TRBJ2-1	CSAGELASYNEQFF	TGCAGTGCTGGGGAACTAGCGAGCTACAATGAGCAGTTCTTC
TRBD2	TRBV20-1	many	TRBJ2-3	CRPGTSLDTQYF	TGCAGGCCCGGGACTAGTCTCGATACGCAGTATTTT
.	TRBV4-2	.	TRBJ2-5	CASSQDVGGTETQYF	TGTGCCAGCAGCCAAGATGTGGGGGGCACGGAGACCCAGTACTTC
.	TRBV12-3/TRBV12-4	many	TRBJ1-2	CASSNSGPYGYTF	TGTGCCAGCAGCAACTCGGGGCCCTATGGCTACACCTTC
.	TRBV20-1	few	TRBJ2-7	CSADDSIQYEQYF	TGCAGTGCTGACGACTCGATCCAGTACGAGCAGTACTTC
.	TRBV5-1	many	TRBJ2-3	CASSFGATDTQYF	TGCGCCAGCAGCTTCGGGGCTACAGATACGCAGTATTTT
.	TRBV20-1	many	TRBJ2-7	CSVAGGWGYNEQYF	TGCAGTGTTGCAGGCGGCTGGGGGTACAACGAGCAGTACTTC
.	TRBV12-3/TRBV12-4	many	TRBJ1-5	CASSLWGQPQHF	TGTGCCAGCAGTTTATGGGGACAGCCCCAGCATTTT
TRBD2	TRBV4-2	few	TRBJ2-3	CASSQAAGETDTQYF	TGTGCCAGCAGCCAAGCAGCGGGAGAAACAGATACGCAGTATTTT
TRBD2	TRBV12-3/TRBV12-4	many	TRBJ2-1	CASSLFPSGRRYEQFF	TGTGCCAGCAGTTTGTTCCCTAGCGGGAGAAGGTATGAGCAGTTCTTC
TRBD1	TRBV12-3/TRBV12-4	many	TRBJ2-7	CASSTTGDYEQYF	TGTGCCAGCAGTACGACAGGGGACTACGAGCAGTACTTC
.	TRBV5-1	few	TRBJ2-7	CASSLGLGPSYEQYF	TGCGCCAGCAGCTTGGGTCTGGGTCCCTCCTACGAGCAGTACTTC
.	TRBV20-1	.	TRBJ1-2	CSANRPAGHLNYGYTF	TGCAGTGCGAATCGCCCCGCGGGACACCTTAACTATGGCTACACCTTC
.	TRBV4-2	many	TRBJ2-3	CASSRQISEYF	TGTGCCAGCAGCCGACAGATATCTGAGTATTTT
.	TRBV3-1	.	TRBJ1-2	CASSPPGAAYGYTF	TGTGCCAGCAGCCCTCCGGGAGCTGCCTATGGCTACACCTTC
TRBD2	TRBV20-1	few	TRBJ2-5	CSALKTSFTETQYF	TGCAGTGCCCTGAAGACTAGCTTTACGGAGACCCAGTACTTC
.	TRBV9	.	TRBJ2-3	CASSLRTGSTDTQYF	TGTGCCAGCAGCTTGCGGACTGGTTCCACAGATACGCAGTATTTT
TRBD1	TRBV12-5	.	TRBJ2-2	CASGAPGQGPWGELFF	TGTGCTAGTGGTGCCCCGGGACAGGGCCCTTGGGGGGAGCTGTTTTTT
.	TRBV20-1	.	TRBJ1-1	CSARDRTGPTEAFF	TGCAGTGCTAGAGATAGGACCGGACCCACTGAAGCTTTCTTT
TRBD1	TRBV9	many	TRBJ2-4	CASSTWTGMNIQYF	TGTGCCAGCAGCACCTGGACAGGGATGAACATTCAGTACTTC
.	TRBV20-1	.	TRBJ2-1	CSASSLATSYNEQLF	TGCAGTGCTAGTTCTCTAGCGACCTCCTACAATGAGCAGTTGTTC
TRBD1	TRBV29-1	.	TRBJ1-2	CSVEGGQGTFVRGGYTF	TGCAGCGTTGAGGGGGGACAGGGAACCTTTGTCAGAGGTGGCTACACCTTC
.	TRBV29-1	few	TRBJ1-1	CSVGIDALNTEAFF	TGCAGCGTTGGTATAGATGCGCTGAACACTGAAGCTTTCTTT
.	TRBV20-1	many	TRBJ1-2	CSARQLGQYYGYTF	TGCAGTGCTAGACAGCTTGGACAGTACTATGGCTACACCTTC
.	TRBV20-1	.	TRBJ1-5	CSARGWAEDQPQHF	TGCAGTGCTAGAGGTTGGGCCGAGGATCAGCCCCAGCATTTT
TRBD1	TRBV27	.	TRBJ2-7	CASSLFARGLDEQYF	TGTGCCAGCAGTTTATTTGCCAGGGGGCTCGACGAGCAGTACTTC
.	TRBV5-1	few	TRBJ1-4	CASSLIATNEKLFF	TGCGCCAGCAGCCTTATTGCAACTAATGAAAAACTGTTTTTT
TRBD2	TRBV7-3	.	TRBJ2-1	CASSSEAGGPYNEQFF	TGTGCCAGCAGCTCCGAAGCGGGGGGGCCGTATAATGAGCAGTTCTTC
.	TRBV29-1	.	TRBJ2-6	CSVDLGPQNSGANVLTF	TGCAGCGTTGACCTGGGGCCGCAAAACTCTGGGGCCAACGTCCTGACTTTC